This entry describes one T cell receptor beta chain. Treatment denoted: 15 to 20 received Ad26.COV2.S at low or high dose, single or two shots; 5 received placebo; per-sample allocation not given. The investigators took samples on day 63 after the first vaccine or placebo injection. This CDR3 contains 19 residues. This specimen comes from a study of Ad26.COV2.S vaccination and SARS-CoV-2 variants. Sequencing was performed with immunoSEQ multiplex PCR; in TCRdb, only in-frame clones are kept and a portion is missing. This table holds approximately 300,000 clones, about 82% found once. The rearrangement uses TRBV21-1 and TRBJ1-5. TRBV21-1 is labeled a pseudogene. Sample: peripheral blood, taken in a trial of Ad26.COV2.S vaccine versus placebo. The clonotype originates from a person aged 18-60 years who received the Ad26.COV2.S COVID-19 vaccine or a placebo. CDR3 nucleotides: TGTGCCAGCAGCAAAGCCCCAAGGACCGGGACTTGCTCGATTCAGCCCCAGCATTTT. Translation: CASSKAPRTGTCSIQPQHF.